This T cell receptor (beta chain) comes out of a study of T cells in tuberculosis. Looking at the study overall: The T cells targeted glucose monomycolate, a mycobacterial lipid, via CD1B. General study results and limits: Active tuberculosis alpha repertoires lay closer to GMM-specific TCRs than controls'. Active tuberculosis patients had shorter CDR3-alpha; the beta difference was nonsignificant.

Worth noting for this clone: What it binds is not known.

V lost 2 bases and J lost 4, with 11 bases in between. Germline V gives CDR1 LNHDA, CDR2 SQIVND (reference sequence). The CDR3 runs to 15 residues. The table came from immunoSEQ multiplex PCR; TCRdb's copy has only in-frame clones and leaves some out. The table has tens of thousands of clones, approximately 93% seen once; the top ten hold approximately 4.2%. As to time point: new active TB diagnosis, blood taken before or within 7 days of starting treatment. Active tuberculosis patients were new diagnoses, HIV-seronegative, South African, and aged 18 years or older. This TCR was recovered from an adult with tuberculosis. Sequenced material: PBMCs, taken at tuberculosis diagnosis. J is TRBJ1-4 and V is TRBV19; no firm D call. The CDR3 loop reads CASSIMYSRNEKLFF. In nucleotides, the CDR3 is TGTGCCAGTAGTATAATGTACAGCCGTAATGAAAAACTGTTTTTT.